Here is one TCR beta chain with its context. Documented time point: newly diagnosed GD, antithyroid drugs for less than 3 months. Generation of the TCR library employed RNA extracted from PBMCs. The sample is drawn from a study of regulatory T cells in long-lasting Graves disease. This CDR3 has 13 residues. Germline V CDR1 and CDR2: SEHNR, FQNEAQ (reference sequence). V was trimmed by 11 bases and J by 2 bases, leaving 13 bases between them. With iRepertoire HTBI primers and Arm-PCR of CDR3 regions, TCR beta libraries were built. In TCRdb, the multiplex PCR reads were re-called with MiXCR into one record per CDR3 protein. The sample lists roughly 400,000 distinct CDR3 sequences; roughly 15% were seen once. The same sample was also used in a study of T cells in Graves' hyperthyroidism and ophthalmopathy.

The sequence came from a woman aged 18-29 years with Graves disease. This specimen was peripheral blood mononuclear cells (PBMCs), taken at new diagnosis, from a patient treated with antithyroid drugs. The chain carries TRBV7-9 and TRBJ2-1, with D perhaps given as TRBD1 or TRBD2 (5 bases each). CDR3 region: CARQRKAYNEQFF. CDR3 DNA sequence: TGTGCCCGACAGCGGAAGGCCTACAATGAGCAGTTCTTC.